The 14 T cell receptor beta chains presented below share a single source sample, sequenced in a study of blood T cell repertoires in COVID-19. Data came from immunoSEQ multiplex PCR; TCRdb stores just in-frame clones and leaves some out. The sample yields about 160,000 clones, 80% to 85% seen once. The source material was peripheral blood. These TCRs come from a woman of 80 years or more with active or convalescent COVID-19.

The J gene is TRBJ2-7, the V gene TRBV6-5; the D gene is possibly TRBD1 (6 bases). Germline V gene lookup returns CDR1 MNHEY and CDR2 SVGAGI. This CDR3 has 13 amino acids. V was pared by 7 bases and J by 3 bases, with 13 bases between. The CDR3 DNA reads TGTGCCAGCACCAACCCCAGGGGCTACGAGCAGTACTTC. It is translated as CASTNPRGYEQYF.

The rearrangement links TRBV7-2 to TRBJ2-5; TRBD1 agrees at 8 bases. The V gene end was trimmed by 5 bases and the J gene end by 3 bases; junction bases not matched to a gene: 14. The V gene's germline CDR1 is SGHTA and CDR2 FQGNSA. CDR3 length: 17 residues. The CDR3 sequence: CASSPNGQGRVEETQYF. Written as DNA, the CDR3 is TGTGCCAGCAGCCCTAACGGACAGGGACGGGTTGAAGAGACCCAGTACTTC.

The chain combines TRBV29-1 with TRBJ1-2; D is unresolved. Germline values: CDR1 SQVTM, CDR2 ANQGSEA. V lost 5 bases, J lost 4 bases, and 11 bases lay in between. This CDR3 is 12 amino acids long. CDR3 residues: CSVLLYGYGYTF. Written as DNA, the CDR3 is TGCAGCGTTCTCTTATACGGCTATGGCTACACCTTC.

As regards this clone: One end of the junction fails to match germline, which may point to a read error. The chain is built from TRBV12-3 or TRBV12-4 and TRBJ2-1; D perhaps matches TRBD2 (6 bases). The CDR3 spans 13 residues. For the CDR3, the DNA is TGTGCCAGCAGTTTATTTTTTTGGGGGGAGCCGTTCTTC. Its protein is CASSLFFWGEPFF.

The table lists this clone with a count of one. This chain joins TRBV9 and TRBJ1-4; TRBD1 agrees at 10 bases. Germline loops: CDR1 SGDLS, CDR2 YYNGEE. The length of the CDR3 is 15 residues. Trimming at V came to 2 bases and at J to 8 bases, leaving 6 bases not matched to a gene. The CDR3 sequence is CASSVDGDRGEKLFF. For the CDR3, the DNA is TGTGCCAGCAGCGTGGATGGGGACAGGGGAGAAAAACTGTTTTTT.

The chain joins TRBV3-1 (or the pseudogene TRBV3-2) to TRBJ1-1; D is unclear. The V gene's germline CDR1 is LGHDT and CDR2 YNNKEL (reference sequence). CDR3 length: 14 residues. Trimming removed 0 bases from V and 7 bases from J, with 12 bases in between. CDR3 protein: CASSQDAARREAFF. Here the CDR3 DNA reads TGTGCCAGCAGCCAAGATGCGGCCAGACGTGAAGCTTTCTTT.

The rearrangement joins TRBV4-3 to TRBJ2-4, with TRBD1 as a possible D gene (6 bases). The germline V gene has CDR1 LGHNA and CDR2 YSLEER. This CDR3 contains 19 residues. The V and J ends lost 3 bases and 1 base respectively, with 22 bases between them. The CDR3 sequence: CASSHARTLTGNAKNIQYF. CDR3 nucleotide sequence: TGCGCCAGCAGCCATGCCCGAACCTTAACAGGGAACGCCAAAAACATTCAGTACTTC.

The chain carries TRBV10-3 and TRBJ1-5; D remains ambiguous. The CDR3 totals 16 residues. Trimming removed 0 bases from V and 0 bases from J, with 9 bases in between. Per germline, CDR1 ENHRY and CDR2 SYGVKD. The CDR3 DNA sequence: TGTGCCATCAGTGAGTCTGGGCTTAATAGCAATCAGCCCCAGCATTTT. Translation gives CAISESGLNSNQPQHF.

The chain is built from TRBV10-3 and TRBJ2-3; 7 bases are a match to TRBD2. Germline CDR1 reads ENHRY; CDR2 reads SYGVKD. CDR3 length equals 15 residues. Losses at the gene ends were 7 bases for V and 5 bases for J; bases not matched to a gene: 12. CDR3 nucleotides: TGTGCCATCACCAAAAGCGGGGCTGCTCAAGATACGCAGTATTTT. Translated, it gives CAITKSGAAQDTQYF.

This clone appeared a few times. The CDR3 DNA sequence: TGTGCCAGCAGCCCCCCCCGAGGGGAGACCCAGTACTTC. Amino acids: CASSPPRGETQYF. The J gene is TRBJ2-5, the V gene TRBV7-8; D perhaps matches TRBD2 (5 bases). CDR3 length: 13 residues. The V gene lost 5 bases and the J gene lost 5 bases, with 12 bases spanning the gap. Germline CDR1 is SGHVS and CDR2 is FQNEAQ.

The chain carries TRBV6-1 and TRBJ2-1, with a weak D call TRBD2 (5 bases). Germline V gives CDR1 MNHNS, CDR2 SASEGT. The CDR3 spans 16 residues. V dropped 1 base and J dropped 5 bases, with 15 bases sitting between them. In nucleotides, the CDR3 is TGTGCCAGCAGTGAAGGGACTCGACGGGGTAACAATGAGCAGTTCTTC. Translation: CASSEGTRRGNNEQFF.

The DNA of the CDR3 is TGTGCCAGCAGCTTAAGCCTCTCCCACCTGGGCTACTTC. It yields the protein CASSLSLSHLGYF. V and J are TRBV11-3 and TRBJ2-7; no clear D. Trimming took 2 bases from V and 13 from J, leaving 18 bases between them. This CDR3 has 13 residues. The V gene's germline CDR1 is SGHNT and CDR2 YENEEA.

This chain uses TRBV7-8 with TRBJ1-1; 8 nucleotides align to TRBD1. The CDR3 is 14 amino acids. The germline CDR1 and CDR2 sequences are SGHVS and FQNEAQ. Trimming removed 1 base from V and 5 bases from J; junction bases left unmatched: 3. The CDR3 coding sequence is TGTGCCAGCAGCTTAGGGACAGGGAGGACTGAAGCTTTCTTT. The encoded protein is CASSLGTGRTEAFF.

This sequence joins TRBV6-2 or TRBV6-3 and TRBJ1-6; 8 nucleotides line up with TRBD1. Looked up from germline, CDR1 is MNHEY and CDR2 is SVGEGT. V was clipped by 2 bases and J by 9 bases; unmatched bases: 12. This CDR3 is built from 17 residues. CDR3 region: CASSYPPQGAGGSPLHF. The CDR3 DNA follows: TGTGCCAGCAGTTACCCCCCCCAGGGGGCTGGAGGTTCACCCCTCCACTTT.